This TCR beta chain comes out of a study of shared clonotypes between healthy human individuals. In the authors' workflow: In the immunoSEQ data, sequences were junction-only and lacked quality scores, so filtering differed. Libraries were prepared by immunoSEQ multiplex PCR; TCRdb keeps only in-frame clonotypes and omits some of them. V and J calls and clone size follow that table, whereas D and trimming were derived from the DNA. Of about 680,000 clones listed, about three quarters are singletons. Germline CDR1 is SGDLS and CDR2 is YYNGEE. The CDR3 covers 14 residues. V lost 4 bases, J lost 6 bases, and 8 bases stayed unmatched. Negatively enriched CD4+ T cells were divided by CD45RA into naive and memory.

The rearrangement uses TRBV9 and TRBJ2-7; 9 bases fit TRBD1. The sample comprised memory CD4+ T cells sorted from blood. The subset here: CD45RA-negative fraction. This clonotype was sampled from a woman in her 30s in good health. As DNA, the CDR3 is TGTGCCAGCAGCCCGGGGACAGGGCTACGCGAGCAGTACTTC. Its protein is CASSPGTGLREQYF.